The present T cell receptor (beta chain) was sequenced within a study of beta chain features in type 1 diabetes. Study-level information: Examination covered around 110 million sorted cells spanning all samples.

V trimming: 3 bases; J trimming: 8 bases; junction bases outside the gene matches: 6. The CDR3 consists of 15 residues. Germline V lookup: CDR1 SGDLS, CDR2 YYNGEE. Expressed TCRB transcripts were sequenced, since all the RNA that had been isolated was reverse transcribed. Some clones are missing from TCRdb's copy, which holds only in-frame ones; the method was immunoSEQ multiplex PCR. The table has 620,000 or so clones, less than 20% seen once; the top ten hold about 0.097%. CD45RO/CCR7/CD25/CD127/CD95/CD27 separated CD4+ naive, central memory, regulatory and stem cell-like memory cells by sorting. Sequencing used naive CD4+ T cells from blood. The chain employs TRBV9 and TRBJ2-1, with 12 bases fitting TRBD2. The receptor was isolated from a man younger than 30 in good health. CDR3 amino acids: CASSALAGGNDEQFF. The DNA of the CDR3 is TGTGCCAGCAGCGCACTAGCGGGGGGTAATGATGAGCAGTTCTTC.